This entry lists 25 T cell receptor beta chains sequenced from one sample in a study of T cell clonotyping in hematopoietic cell transplantation. As for time point: recipient sample about 28 days before transplant, after cytoreduction. Profiled with immunoSEQ multiplex PCR; TCRdb holds only in-frame clones, not every one. The table includes tens of thousands of clones, 85% to 90% detected once. The source material was peripheral blood mononuclear cells, sampled before stem cell transplant. The receptors stem from a man aged 60-69 years with biphenotypic leukemia. Some clones in this sample may be carry-over from other donors' samples.

The chain is built from TRBV28 and TRBJ2-7; TRBD1 matches at 8 bases. The CDR3 is 18 amino acids. V shed 2 bases and J 0 bases; nucleotides not matched to a gene: 12. Germline loops: CDR1 MDHEN, CDR2 SYDVKM. The CDR3 spells CASSLNRGIGRSSYEQYF. CDR3 DNA sequence: TGTGCCAGCAGTTTAAACAGGGGGATAGGTCGAAGCTCCTACGAGCAGTACTTC.

This chain joins TRBV19 and TRBJ1-5, with 9 positions matching TRBD1. V was pared by 5 bases and J by 6 bases, with 8 bases of the junction left unmatched. Germline V gene lookup returns CDR1 LNHDA and CDR2 SQIVND (reference sequence). This CDR3 has 15 residues. The CDR3 DNA follows: TGTGCCAGTAGTGGCAGACAGGGACAGGGTCAGCCCCAGCATTTT. Protein: CASSGRQGQGQPQHF.

J is TRBJ2-1 and V is TRBV6-1, with 10 bases aligning to TRBD2. V lost 6 bases, J lost 9 bases, and 11 bases stayed unmatched. The CDR3 covers 15 residues. From germline, CDR1 is MNHNS and CDR2 SASEGT. The chain's CDR3 is CASSVWTSGSGEQFF. The CDR3 nucleotides are TGTGCCAGCAGCGTCTGGACTAGCGGTTCTGGTGAGCAGTTCTTC.

J is TRBJ2-7 and V is TRBV7-9; D gene unclear. V lost 5 bases to trimming and J lost 2 bases, with 16 bases between them. The CDR3 is made up of 15 amino acids. Germline lookup yields CDR1 SEHNR and CDR2 FQNEAQ (reference sequence). For the CDR3, the DNA is TGTGCCAGCAGCAGGTCCCGATCGTCTCCCTACGAGCAGTACTTC. Its protein product is CASSRSRSSPYEQYF.

This chain uses TRBV6-5 with TRBJ1-2, with D possibly being TRBD1 (5 bases). The CDR3 totals 14 residues. Germline assignment: CDR1 MNHEY and CDR2 SVGAGI. The germline V and J ends were trimmed by 7 bases and 2 bases, with 14 bases remaining between them. DNA of the CDR3: TGTGCCAGCAAAATACCGGGACTCAACTATGGCTACACCTTC. This sequence encodes CASKIPGLNYGYTF.

V gene TRBV5-1 combines with J gene TRBJ2-3; 11 nucleotides align to TRBD1. The germline CDR1 and CDR2 sequences are SGHRS and YFSETQ. The CDR3 runs to 16 residues. The junction had 8 bases not matched to a gene; V was cut back by 4 bases and J by 4 bases. The CDR3 spells CASSPRPGQGADTQYF. The CDR3 bases are TGCGCCAGCAGCCCGCGCCCGGGACAGGGGGCAGATACGCAGTATTTT.

The chain joins TRBV5-6 to TRBJ1-1, with unresolved D. CDR1 is SGHDT, CDR2 YYEEEE, per germline. V dropped 0 bases and J dropped 0 bases, with 9 bases sitting between them. The CDR3 spans 15 residues. CDR3 bases: TGTGCCAGCAGCTTGGCCGGAGGTTTGAACACTGAAGCTTTCTTT. Protein sequence: CASSLAGGLNTEAFF.

The sample holds a few counts of this clone. The chain recombines TRBV2 with TRBJ2-2; 12 bases are shared with TRBD2. The CDR3 is made up of 15 amino acids. V trimming: 10 bases; J trimming: 8 bases; junction bases outside the gene matches: 11. CDR1 and CDR2 (germline): SNHLY, FYNNEI. The CDR3, as DNA: TGTGCCACGACGCCTAGCGGGAGGGCGATTGGGGAGCTGTTTTTT. This codes for CATTPSGRAIGELFF.

The V call is TRBV9, the J call TRBJ1-1; 7 bases match TRBD1. In germline, CDR1 is SGDLS, CDR2 YYNGEE. The CDR3 sequence is 13 residues long. V lost 3 bases, J lost 7 bases, and 6 bases stayed unmatched. The CDR3 here is CASSATGAGEAFF. DNA for the CDR3: TGTGCCAGCAGCGCAACAGGGGCCGGTGAAGCTTTCTTT.

V usage is TRBV5-1 and J usage is TRBJ1-1; perhaps TRBD1 as D (6 bases). The CDR3 extends over 14 amino acids. Germline loops: CDR1 SGHRS, CDR2 YFSETQ. The V gene lost 3 bases and the J gene lost 2 bases, with 11 bases spanning the gap. The CDR3 sequence: CASSWDTTNTEAFF. The CDR3 bases are TGCGCCAGCAGCTGGGACACCACCAACACTGAAGCTTTCTTT.

The chain recombines TRBV28 with TRBJ2-7; TRBD2 aligns across 7 bases. Germline V gene sequence: CDR1 MDHEN, CDR2 SYDVKM. This CDR3 is 16 amino acids long. The ends lost 9 bases at V and 2 bases at J; junction bases unmatched: 16. The CDR3 DNA sequence: TGTGCCAGTCAACCCGGCCGGGAGGAAAGCCCCTACGAGCAGTACTTC. Translation: CASQPGREESPYEQYF.

The chain uses TRBV19 and TRBJ2-5; the match to TRBD1 covers 7 bases. This CDR3 has 15 amino acids. CDR1 and CDR2 (germline): LNHDA, SQIVND (reference sequence). V was pared by 5 bases and J by 9 bases, with 15 bases of the junction left unmatched. The CDR3, as DNA: TGTGCCAGTAGTTTCGGTAGGAGTATTCAGGGGGCCCAGTACTTC. Translated: CASSFGRSIQGAQYF.

The rearrangement joins TRBV30 to TRBJ1-1, with D possibly TRBD1 on 5 matching bases. V gave up 4 bases and J gave up 4 bases, with 16 bases separating them. The CDR3 contains 14 residues. Germline values: CDR1 GTSNPN, CDR2 SVGIG (reference sequence). CDR3 sequence reads: CAWTDGMGGTEAFF. In nucleotides, the CDR3 is TGTGCCTGGACGGACGGGATGGGGGGCACTGAAGCTTTCTTT.

By share, this clone ranks as medium-sized. This chain uses TRBV10-3 with TRBJ2-2; the D gene is possibly TRBD1 (6 bases). This CDR3 is 16 amino acids long. Trimming stripped 9 bases from V and 0 bases from J, with 17 bases between. Germline V gives CDR1 ENHRY, CDR2 SYGVKD. In DNA form, the CDR3 reads TGTGCCATAAAACAGGGTCCAACAACGAACACCGGGGAGCTGTTTTTT. Protein: CAIKQGPTTNTGELFF.

This chain uses TRBV11-2 with TRBJ2-5; D remains ambiguous. Trimming shortened V by 5 bases and J by 5 bases, and 18 bases separated the two germline ends. CDR3 size: 15 residues. The germline gives CDR1 SGHAT, CDR2 FQNNGV. CDR3 in DNA: TGTGCCAGCAGCCCCCGCGCGGTTGAGAGGGAGACCCAGTACTTC. It codes for CASSPRAVERETQYF.

The chain carries TRBV12-5 and TRBJ1-1; TRBD1 might be the D (6 bases). This CDR3 spans 15 amino acids. The germline V and J ends were trimmed by 2 bases and 1 base, with 11 bases remaining between them. Germline CDR1 reads LGHNT; CDR2 reads FRNRAP. CDR3: CASGLHRVGNTEAFF. The CDR3 DNA reads as TGTGCTAGTGGTTTGCACAGGGTGGGGAACACTGAAGCTTTCTTT.

The J gene is TRBJ2-3, the V gene TRBV30; perhaps TRBD1 as D (5 bases). Germline-derived CDR1 and CDR2 are GTSNPN and SVGIG (reference sequence). Trimming shortened V by 2 bases and J by 3 bases, and 9 bases separated the two germline ends. The CDR3 length is 13 residues. CDR3 loop: CAWSLGRTDTQYF. CDR3 DNA: TGTGCCTGGAGTTTGGGGCGGACAGATACGCAGTATTTT. The full variable domain, in which reference TRBV30 and TRBJ2-3 provide the parts outside the CDR3, is SQTIHQWPATLVQPVGSPLSLECTVEGTSNPNLYWYRQAAGRGLQLLFYSVGIGQISSEVPQNLSASRPQDRQFILSSKKLLLSDSGFYLCAWSLGRTDTQYFGPGTRLTVL.

The CDR3 sequence: CASSARPAGGPGGELFF. The DNA of the CDR3 is TGTGCCAGCAGCGCCCGACCAGCGGGAGGGCCCGGCGGGGAGCTGTTTTTT. The chain carries TRBV9 and TRBJ2-2, with 10 positions matching TRBD2. The J segment lost 7 bases and the V segment lost 3 bases, leaving 12 bases of the junction unmatched. The CDR3 extends over 17 amino acids. Germline values: CDR1 SGDLS, CDR2 YYNGEE.

This clone appeared a few times. The rearrangement links TRBV2 to TRBJ1-6; D possibly corresponds to TRBD1 (5 bases). V was pared by 1 base and J by 9 bases, with 13 bases between. Germline V lookup: CDR1 SNHLY, CDR2 FYNNEI. The CDR3 spans 15 residues. The CDR3 here is CASSEGGGTGSPLHF. CDR3 coding DNA: TGTGCCAGCAGTGAAGGCGGAGGCACAGGTTCACCCCTCCACTTT.

The V call is TRBV25-1, the J call TRBJ2-7; TRBD1 matches at 8 bases. Looked up from germline, CDR1 is MGHDK and CDR2 is SYGVNS. The CDR3 spans 13 residues. Trimming at V came to 6 bases and at J to 3 bases, leaving 4 bases not matched to a gene. Here the CDR3 DNA reads TGTGCCAGCAGGGACAGGGATGACTACGAGCAGTACTTC. This codes for CASRDRDDYEQYF.

The rearrangement uses TRBV4-1 and TRBJ1-3; a possible D gene is TRBD1 (6 bases). This CDR3 spans 18 amino acids. V gave up 4 bases and J gave up 0 bases, with 19 bases separating them. CDR1 MGHRA and CDR2 YSYEKL come from the germline V gene. The CDR3 coding sequence is TGCGCCAGCAGCCTGGGGGGCGGGGGGACACTCTCTGGAAACACCATATATTTT. Protein sequence: CASSLGGGGTLSGNTIYF.

This clone was seen just once. The chain uses TRBV28 and TRBJ2-7; no clear D gene. Germline-derived CDR1 and CDR2 are MDHEN and SYDVKM. This CDR3 region has 17 residues. Trimming left V 2 bases short and J 4 bases short, with 21 bases between. DNA for the CDR3: TGTGCCAGCAGTTTAGCCCTCGACGGCCTCGACCCATACGAGCAGTACTTC. Translating gives CASSLALDGLDPYEQYF.

The chain uses TRBV2 and TRBJ2-7; D possibly corresponds to TRBD2 (6 bases). The germline CDR1 and CDR2 sequences are SNHLY and FYNNEI. The length of the CDR3 is 13 residues. Trimming shortened V by 3 bases and J by 6 bases, and 12 bases separated the two germline ends. The CDR3 spells CASSDSGGREQYF. CDR3 bases: TGTGCCAGCAGTGATTCCGGAGGGCGCGAGCAGTACTTC.

The V and J genes are TRBV19 and TRBJ1-2, with TRBD1 matching over 7 bases. This CDR3 contains 14 residues. The trim removed 6 bases at V and 4 bases at J, leaving 8 bases unmatched. Germline CDR1 LNHDA, CDR2 SQIVND (reference sequence). CDR3 coding DNA: TGTGCCAGTAGGGGCCAGGGGGAGAGCTATGGCTACACCTTC. Translation: CASRGQGESYGYTF. Filled out from reference TRBV19 and TRBJ1-2, the complete variable domain reads DGGITQSPKYLFRKEGQNVTLSCEQNLNHDAMYWYRQDPGQGLRLIYYSQIVNDFQKGDIAEGYSVSREKKESFPLTVTSAQKNPTAFYLCASRGQGESYGYTFGSGTRLTVV.

This sequence joins TRBV4-1 and TRBJ1-4; D is unresolved. Trimming removed 4 bases from V and 3 bases from J, with 12 bases in between. This CDR3 comprises 15 residues. From germline, CDR1 is MGHRA and CDR2 YSYEKL. The CDR3 nucleotides are TGCGCCAGCAGCCGGGAGCGCAGTGCTAATGAAAAACTGTTTTTT. It codes for CASSRERSANEKLFF.